The rows below give T cell receptor beta chains drawn from one sample of a study of T cells in Graves' hyperthyroidism and ophthalmopathy. Using its own MiXCR run on the multiplex PCR reads, TCRdb lists one record per CDR3 protein. In the table there are about 770,000 distinct CDR3 sequences, around 19% of which are singletons. Sample: blood. The source is a woman aged 50 to 60 with Graves' hyperthyroidism that later progressed to Graves' ophthalmopathy. CDR3s include the opening cysteine and the closing phenylalanine or tryptophan. Each record gives: V gene, clone size, J gene, D gene, CDR3 DNA, CDR3 protein. The D gene is left open where the match is weak. Only part of the rows carry a size: once, few, many, or a class if the clone is expanded.

V gene: TRBV12-3/TRBV12-4; clone size: few; J gene: TRBJ2-2; D gene: -; CDR3 DNA: TGTGCCAGCAGTTTCCTTCGCAGATCGTCCACCGGGGAGCTGTTTTTT; CDR3 protein: CASSFLRRSSTGELFF
V gene: TRBV29-1; clone size: many; J gene: TRBJ1-1; D gene: -; CDR3 DNA: TGCAGCGTTCTTCCCCCGGGACAAGCGAAAACTGAAGCTTTCTTT; CDR3 protein: CSVLPPGQAKTEAFF
V gene: TRBV27; clone size: -; J gene: TRBJ2-4; D gene: TRBD1; CDR3 DNA: TGTGCCAGCAGCACAACAGGGGCCTTTTGGGAAAACATTCAGTACTTC; CDR3 protein: CASSTTGAFWENIQYF
V gene: TRBV30; clone size: many; J gene: TRBJ1-2; D gene: TRBD1; CDR3 DNA: TGTGCCTGGATTTACAGGGGTAATGGCTACACCTTC; CDR3 protein: CAWIYRGNGYTF
V gene: TRBV27; clone size: few; J gene: TRBJ1-2; D gene: TRBD1; CDR3 DNA: TGTGCCAGCAGTACTGCACGGACAGGGCTGGGTGGCTACACCTTC; CDR3 protein: CASSTARTGLGGYTF
V gene: TRBV20-1; clone size: -; J gene: TRBJ1-2; D gene: TRBD1; CDR3 DNA: TGCAGTGCTCCCGGACAGGGGGCGATTACCTTC; CDR3 protein: CSAPGQGAITF
V gene: TRBV3-1; clone size: many; J gene: TRBJ1-1; D gene: -; CDR3 DNA: TGTGCCAGCAGCCAAGCCAGCGTGAACACTGAAGCTTTCTTT; CDR3 protein: CASSQASVNTEAFF
V gene: TRBV6-1; clone size: few; J gene: TRBJ2-7; D gene: TRBD1; CDR3 DNA: TGTGCCAGCAGCGACAGGGGTCCCACCTACGAGCAGTACTTC; CDR3 protein: CASSDRGPTYEQYF
V gene: TRBV20-1; clone size: -; J gene: TRBJ2-3; D gene: -; CDR3 DNA: TGCAGTGCTAGTATTAGGGCGGGGTCAGATACGCAGTATTTT; CDR3 protein: CSASIRAGSDTQYF
V gene: TRBV6-2/TRBV6-3; clone size: few; J gene: TRBJ1-3; D gene: TRBD1; CDR3 DNA: TGTGCCAGCAGCGACAGGGGACATCGGGGCACCATATATTTT; CDR3 protein: CASSDRGHRGTIYF
V gene: TRBV7-9; clone size: few; J gene: TRBJ1-1; D gene: -; CDR3 DNA: TGTGCCAGCAGCTCGGTTTCGTATCTAAACACTGAAGCTTTCTTT; CDR3 protein: CASSSVSYLNTEAFF
V gene: TRBV24-1; clone size: few; J gene: TRBJ1-5; D gene: -; CDR3 DNA: TGTGCCACCACTCACATTAATCAGCCCCAGCATTTT; CDR3 protein: CATTHINQPQHF
V gene: TRBV19; clone size: -; J gene: TRBJ1-6; D gene: TRBD1; CDR3 DNA: TGTGCCAGTAGTCTGTGGGGACAGGGGGCCGATCTTCTTCGTTCACCCCTCCACTTT; CDR3 protein: CASSLWGQGADLLRSPLHF
V gene: TRBV11-2; clone size: -; J gene: TRBJ2-7; D gene: TRBD1; CDR3 DNA: TGTGCCAGCAGGCGATCCGCGGGACAGGGGGACGAGCAGTACTTC; CDR3 protein: CASRRSAGQGDEQYF
V gene: TRBV10-3; clone size: -; J gene: TRBJ2-7; D gene: -; CDR3 DNA: TGTGCCATCAGCAGTCAACTATACGAGCAGTACTTC; CDR3 protein: CAISSQLYEQYF
V gene: TRBV6-1; clone size: many; J gene: TRBJ1-3; D gene: -; CDR3 DNA: TGTGCCAGCAGTCCTTTGAAGGGGAGAAACACCATATATTTT; CDR3 protein: CASSPLKGRNTIYF
V gene: TRBV7-9; clone size: -; J gene: TRBJ1-2; D gene: TRBD1; CDR3 DNA: TGTGCCAGCAGCCCCCGACAGGGCCCCAACAGTGGCTACACCTTC; CDR3 protein: CASSPRQGPNSGYTF
V gene: TRBV6-1; clone size: -; J gene: TRBJ1-2; D gene: -; CDR3 DNA: TGTGCCAGCAGTAACCCGGCAGGATCCTATGGCTACACCTTC; CDR3 protein: CASSNPAGSYGYTF
V gene: TRBV15; clone size: few; J gene: TRBJ1-5; D gene: -; CDR3 DNA: TGTGCCACCAGCAGTTATAGCAATCAGCCCCAGCATTTT; CDR3 protein: CATSSYSNQPQHF
V gene: TRBV29-1; clone size: few; J gene: TRBJ2-7; D gene: -; CDR3 DNA: TGCAGCGTTCGGACAAGCTCCTACGAGCAGTACTTC; CDR3 protein: CSVRTSSYEQYF
V gene: TRBV29-1; clone size: few; J gene: TRBJ1-5; D gene: -; CDR3 DNA: TGCAGCGTCCGGACAGATAATAGCAATCAGCCCCAGCATTTT; CDR3 protein: CSVRTDNSNQPQHF
V gene: TRBV11-2; clone size: few; J gene: TRBJ1-6; D gene: TRBD1; CDR3 DNA: TGTGCCAGCGGCTTAGGATCAGGGGGTAATTCACCCCTCCACTTT; CDR3 protein: CASGLGSGGNSPLHF